This T cell receptor beta chain was retrieved from a study of cytomegalovirus exposure and HLA in healthy donors. Study-level background: The same platform was used for the 120 validation repertoires and the approximately 670 first-cohort repertoires, a later analysis reported. Study findings and constraints: While the bulk of TCR sequences proved rare, some public TCRs turned up in many donors. Reportedly, cytomegalovirus status was diagnosed with high sensitivity and specificity.

Produced via immunoSEQ multiplex PCR; TCRdb's table is partial and in-frame only. This sample has 66,000 or so clones, with 95% to 98% found just once. The V gene's germline CDR1 is SQVTM and CDR2 ANQGSEA. The CDR3 spans 15 residues. V was trimmed by 4 bases and J by 2 bases, leaving 15 bases between them. This clone showed up just once. Its specificity is unknown. Sequenced: PBMCs. The chain couples TRBV29-1 to TRBJ1-5; D is unclear. The clonotype was recovered from a woman younger than 35 in good health and CMV-seropositive. The CDR3 protein is CSVVYPAGGNQPQHF. The CDR3 DNA reads as TGCAGCGTTGTCTACCCCGCCGGGGGCAATCAGCCCCAGCATTTT.